This is a list of T cell receptor beta chains from one sample in a study of blood T cell repertoires in COVID-19. Assay used: immunoSEQ multiplex PCR; TCRdb lists only in-frame clones, some missing. Here the sample spans more than 40,000 clones, over 80% being singletons. Sequencing was done on a sample of peripheral blood. These receptors were obtained from a human donor in a cohort sampled during active COVID-19. Each CDR3 is given with its conserved first and last residue. A D gene is named only where the DNA matches it firmly. A clone size is listed for some rows: how often the clone was seen (once, few, many), or a class if it is expanded.

size	D	V	J	CDR3	DNA
-	TRBD1	TRBV5-1	TRBJ1-6	CASSLGTGVDSPLHF	TGCGCCAGCAGCTTAGGGACAGGGGTGGATTCACCCCTCCACTTT
-	-	TRBV10-3	TRBJ2-1	CAISESDTSSYNEQFF	TGTGCCATCAGTGAATCGGACACGAGCTCCTACAATGAGCAGTTCTTC
-	-	TRBV14	TRBJ2-6	CASSPSSGANVLTF	TGTGCCAGCAGCCCTAGCTCTGGGGCCAACGTCCTGACTTTC
few	-	TRBV7-2	TRBJ1-5	CASGTTGPQHF	TGTGCCAGCGGAACGACAGGCCCCCAGCATTTT
-	-	TRBV30	TRBJ1-2	CACDSGGPNYGYTF	TGTGCCTGCGACTCCGGGGGTCCTAACTATGGCTACACCTTC
-	TRBD1	TRBV4-1	TRBJ1-2	CASSPTGAYGYTF	TGCGCCAGCAGCCCCACAGGGGCCTATGGCTACACCTTC
-	TRBD2	TRBV10-3	TRBJ2-7	CAISEGLADEQYF	TGTGCCATCAGTGAGGGACTAGCTGACGAGCAGTACTTC
-	TRBD2	TRBV2	TRBJ2-7	CASNLRTSSHEQYF	TGTGCCAGCAACCTAAGGACTAGCTCCCACGAGCAGTACTTC
-	TRBD2	TRBV2	TRBJ2-7	CASSEGLAGGNEQYF	TGTGCCAGCAGTGAAGGGTTAGCGGGAGGTAACGAGCAGTACTTC
few	TRBD2	TRBV5-4	TRBJ2-7	CASSLRLAGTSSYEQYF	TGTGCCAGCAGCTTGCGACTAGCGGGGACGAGCTCCTACGAGCAGTACTTC
-	TRBD2	TRBV6-5	TRBJ2-5	CASSYHRGGGETQYF	TGTGCCAGCAGTTACCACCGCGGGGGTGGGGAGACCCAGTACTTC
-	-	TRBV10-1	TRBJ2-1	CASSDGSYNEQFF	TGCGCCAGCAGTGATGGCTCGTACAATGAGCAGTTCTTC
once	TRBD2	TRBV4-3	TRBJ2-3	CASSPRLSGGHTDTQYF	TGCGCCAGCAGCCCCCGACTAAGCGGGGGACACACAGATACGCAGTATTTT
-	-	TRBV11-2	TRBJ2-5	CASSVGAVQETQYF	TGTGCCAGCAGCGTTGGTGCAGTCCAAGAGACCCAGTACTTC
-	-	TRBV9	TRBJ1-2	CASSETGKGGYTF	TGTGCCAGCAGCGAAACAGGGAAGGGTGGCTACACCTTC
-	TRBD2	TRBV6-2/TRBV6-3	TRBJ2-7	CASSYWTSGAGYEQYF	TGTGCCAGCAGTTACTGGACTAGCGGGGCAGGCTACGAGCAGTACTTC
-	TRBD1	TRBV27	TRBJ1-2	CASSFRQGHGYTF	TGTGCCAGCAGTTTCCGACAGGGACATGGCTACACCTTC
-	-	TRBV7-6	TRBJ2-1	CASSPMAQDEQFF	TGTGCCAGCAGCCCGATGGCGCAGGATGAGCAGTTCTTC
-	-	TRBV11-3	TRBJ2-7	CASSLRGDTYEQYF	TGTGCCAGCAGCTTACGAGGAGATACCTACGAGCAGTACTTC
-	-	TRBV12-1	TRBJ2-6	CASSFTRQQFRSGANVLTF	TGTGCCAGCAGCTTTACAAGACAGCAGTTCAGGTCTGGGGCCAACGTCCTGACTTTC